Shown below are 26 T cell receptor beta chains from a single sample sequenced in a study of T cell responses to AZD1222 COVID-19 vaccine. Clones were read by immunoSEQ multiplex PCR, and TCRdb kept only the in-frame ones, dropping some. The sample has 150,000 to 200,000 clones; approximately 90% are singletons. The sample in question was peripheral blood, obtained on day 0 of AZD1222 vaccination. The receptors were gathered from an adult in good health.

The genes are TRBV5-5 and TRBJ1-6; D gene uncertain. The CDR3 consists of 14 residues. V was cut by 2 bases and J by 8 bases, with 11 bases left in between. Germline CDR1 is SGHKS and CDR2 is YYEKEE (reference sequence). This CDR3 is CASSFIPTDSPLHF. CDR3 DNA sequence: TGTGCCAGCAGCTTTATTCCTACAGATTCACCCCTCCACTTT.

This chain connects TRBV6-2 or TRBV6-3 to TRBJ2-7, with 9 bases identical to TRBD2. Losses at the gene ends were 6 bases for V and 2 bases for J; bases not matched to a gene: 8. CDR3 size: 15 residues. Germline assignment: CDR1 MNHEY and CDR2 SVGEGT. The CDR3 DNA follows: TGTGCCAGCAGCCGCCCGGCTAGCGGGGCCTACGAGCAGTACTTC. Residues: CASSRPASGAYEQYF.

The rearrangement joins TRBV4-1 to TRBJ2-3; TRBD2 aligns across 9 bases. After removal of 0 bases from V and 2 bases from J, the junction contained 9 bases not matched to a gene. CDR3 length: 18 amino acids. Germline V gene data show CDR1 as MGHRA and CDR2 as YSYEKL. CDR3 DNA: TGCGCCAGCAGCCAAGACGATTCTAGCGGGACTCTCACAGATACGCAGTATTTT. Its translation: CASSQDDSSGTLTDTQYF.

The V and J genes are TRBV6-5 and TRBJ1-2, with D tentatively TRBD1 (6 bases). The V end was cut by 4 bases, the J end by 11 bases, with 11 bases between. This CDR3 is 11 amino acids long. Germline-derived CDR1 and CDR2 are MNHEY and SVGAGI. CDR3 residues: CASSSRQVYTF. CDR3 nucleotide sequence: TGTGCCAGCAGTTCAAGACAGGTGTACACCTTC.

In its sample, this clone was seen once. The rearrangement uses TRBV2 and TRBJ1-2, with D possibly matching TRBD1 (5 bases). V shed 7 bases and J shed 1 base, with 10 bases lying between them. The CDR3 runs 13 residues. The germline gives CDR1 SNHLY, CDR2 FYNNEI. The CDR3: CASKTDINYGYTF. Here the CDR3 DNA reads TGTGCCAGCAAGACAGACATTAACTATGGCTACACCTTC. The entire variable domain, with the rest obtained from reference TRBV2 and TRBJ1-2, is as follows: EPEVTQTPSHQVTQMGQEVILRCVPISNHLYFYWYRQILGQKVEFLVSFYNNEISEKSEIFDDQFSVERPDGSNFTLKIRSTKLEDSAMYFCASKTDINYGYTFGSGTRLTVV.

In this sample, this clone turned up once. The chain has TRBV7-7 and TRBJ2-1; 12 bases are shared with TRBD1. The CDR3 contains 15 residues. The V gene end was trimmed by 5 bases and the J gene end by 9 bases; junction bases not matched to a gene: 8. CDR1 and CDR2 from the germline V gene are SSHAT and FNYEAQ (reference sequence). Here the CDR3 reads CASSATGTGGTEQFF. The CDR3 DNA is TGTGCCAGCAGCGCAACCGGGACAGGGGGCACTGAGCAGTTCTTC.

This chain uses TRBV7-7 with TRBJ2-5, with TRBD1 matching over 7 bases. CDR1 SSHAT and CDR2 FNYEAQ come from the germline V gene (reference sequence). The CDR3 covers 16 residues. J gave up 2 bases and V 1 base, and 7 bases lay outside the gene matches. The CDR3 DNA follows: TGTGCCAGCAGCTTAGTTCCGGGACAGACACAAGAGACCCAGTACTTC. The encoded protein is CASSLVPGQTQETQYF.

This chain links TRBV3-1 (or the pseudogene TRBV3-2) with TRBJ1-3; D gene uncertain. In germline, CDR1 is LGHDT, CDR2 YNNKEL (reference sequence). V was shortened by 1 base and J by 1 base, with 8 bases between the two germline ends. This CDR3 has 15 residues. The CDR3 sequence: CASSQGRFSGNTIYF. The CDR3 DNA follows: TGTGCCAGCAGCCAAGGTCGATTTTCTGGAAACACCATATATTTT.

With respect to this clone: Other DNA sequences in the same sample also yield this CDR3. This chain connects TRBV28 to TRBJ1-1; D gene ambiguous. CDR1 is MDHEN and CDR2 is SYDVKM in the germline V gene. The V gene lost 2 bases and the J gene lost 3 bases, with 4 bases spanning the gap. The CDR3 is 12 amino acids. The CDR3 region is CASSLGYTEAFF. Here the CDR3 DNA reads TGTGCCAGCAGTTTAGGATACACTGAAGCTTTCTTT.

The sample holds a few counts of this clone. Other DNA sequences of this sample code for an identical CDR3. The chain couples TRBV3-1 (or the pseudogene TRBV3-2) to TRBJ2-7; D not certain. Looked up from germline, CDR1 is LGHDT and CDR2 is YNNKEL (reference sequence). V was clipped by 1 base and J by 7 bases, with 5 bases between them. The CDR3 length is 11 residues. This chain's CDR3 is CASSQVGEQYF. The CDR3 bases are TGTGCCAGCAGCCAAGTGGGAGAGCAGTACTTC.

This chain uses TRBV19 with TRBJ2-3, with TRBD2 identical over 14 bases. The CDR3 contains 20 residues. Unmatched junction bases numbered 13, after V lost 4 bases and J lost 1 base. Germline CDR1 is LNHDA and CDR2 is SQIVND (reference sequence). CDR3 nucleotides: TGTGCCAGTAGTAGGGGGACTAGCGGGAGACATACTCCTGGCACAGATACGCAGTATTTT. Amino acid sequence: CASSRGTSGRHTPGTDTQYF. Looking up the rest from reference TRBV19 and TRBJ2-3 gives the full variable domain: DGGITQSPKYLFRKEGQNVTLSCEQNLNHDAMYWYRQDPGQGLRLIYYSQIVNDFQKGDIAEGYSVSREKKESFPLTVTSAQKNPTAFYLCASSRGTSGRHTPGTDTQYFGPGTRLTVL.

V is TRBV5-1 and J is TRBJ1-6, with a weak D call TRBD1 (6 bases). Trimming removed 0 bases from V and 7 bases from J, with 11 bases in between. The CDR3 is 15 amino acids. Germline V gene lookup returns CDR1 SGHRS and CDR2 YFSETQ. The CDR3 DNA sequence: TGCGCCAGCAGCTTGGCCGGGCAGGGGAATTCACCCCTCCACTTT. Its translation: CASSLAGQGNSPLHF.

This clone was picked up a small number of times. J is TRBJ2-7 and V is TRBV5-4, with D possibly matching TRBD2 (5 bases). V lost 7 bases and J lost 2, with 13 bases in between. The CDR3 length is 13 residues. Germline values: CDR1 SGHNT, CDR2 YYREEE (reference sequence). The CDR3 sequence: CASSRRTPYEQYF. The DNA of the CDR3 is TGTGCCAGCTCAAGGAGGACGCCCTACGAGCAGTACTTC.

The gene calls are TRBV7-9 and TRBJ2-7; the D is unclear. This CDR3 is 13 amino acids long. Per the germline V gene, CDR1 is SEHNR and CDR2 is FQNEAQ (reference sequence). V was cut by 1 base and J by 1 base, with 5 bases left in between. Here the CDR3 reads CASSLGPSYEQYF. The CDR3 nucleotides read TGTGCCAGCAGCTTAGGACCTTCCTACGAGCAGTACTTC.

The chain has TRBV2 and TRBJ1-1, with a possible D match to TRBD1 (6 bases). Germline-derived CDR1 and CDR2 are SNHLY and FYNNEI. This CDR3 contains 14 residues. V shed 5 bases and J shed 0 bases, with 10 bases lying between them. The CDR3 DNA is TGTGCCAGCAGTTCAGGGGTCCTGAACACTGAAGCTTTCTTT. Its protein is CASSSGVLNTEAFF.

On this clone: The same CDR3 arises from other DNA sequences in this sample as well. The chain carries TRBV11-2 and TRBJ2-7, with D unclear. Trimming left V 3 bases short and J 0 bases short, with 6 bases between. The length of the CDR3 is 13 residues. Germline CDR1 and CDR2: SGHAT and FQNNGV. The CDR3 spells CASSFGSSYEQYF. CDR3 nucleotide sequence: TGTGCCAGCAGCTTCGGCAGCTCCTACGAGCAGTACTTC.

The chain carries TRBV7-9 and TRBJ1-6, with 11 bases that match TRBD1. CDR3 size: 15 residues. Germline CDR1 SEHNR, CDR2 FQNEAQ (reference sequence). Trimming cost V 2 bases and J 10 bases; bases outside gene matches: 4. CDR3 protein: CASSLSGTGGSPLHF. DNA of the CDR3: TGTGCCAGCAGCTTATCCGGGACAGGGGGATCACCCCTCCACTTT.

V gene TRBV6-5 combines with J gene TRBJ2-1, with D possibly TRBD2 on 5 matching bases. The CDR3 sequence is 15 residues long. V was pared by 8 bases and J by 3 bases, with 17 bases between. From germline, CDR1 is MNHEY and CDR2 SVGAGI. DNA for the CDR3: TGTGCCAGCGGGGTGCCGACGGGATTCTACAATGAGCAGTTCTTC. The encoded protein is CASGVPTGFYNEQFF.

V is TRBV30 and J is TRBJ2-2, with D possibly being TRBD2 (6 bases). V dropped 3 bases and J dropped 1 base, with 15 bases sitting between them. Germline CDR1 is GTSNPN and CDR2 is SVGIG (reference sequence). This CDR3 is 16 amino acids long. In nucleotides, the CDR3 is TGTGCCTGGAGCAGCTTAGCGGAACTGAACACCGGGGAGCTGTTTTTT. It yields the protein CAWSSLAELNTGELFF.

This clone was found once. V and J are TRBV11-2 and TRBJ2-1; D might be TRBD2 (5 bases). Deletions cut 2 bases from V and 6 bases from J, with 14 bases between. The CDR3 consists of 15 residues. The germline gives CDR1 SGHAT, CDR2 FQNNGV. The CDR3: CASSLFTGIGNEQFF. CDR3 nucleotide sequence: TGTGCCAGCAGCTTATTCACGGGGATCGGCAATGAGCAGTTCTTC.

V gene TRBV5-1 combines with J gene TRBJ1-1, with 12 bases fitting TRBD1. The V gene's germline CDR1 is SGHRS and CDR2 YFSETQ. The CDR3 spans 15 residues. The J segment lost 9 bases and the V segment lost 0 bases, leaving 6 bases of the junction unmatched. The CDR3 spells CASSLEGQGAGKAFF. The DNA for the CDR3 is TGCGCCAGCAGCTTGGAGGGACAGGGGGCAGGAAAAGCTTTCTTT. Based on the CDR3 plus reference TRBV5-1 and TRBJ1-1, the full variable domain is KAGVTQTPRYLIKTRGQQVTLSCSPISGHRSVSWYQQTPGQGLQFLFEYFSETQRNKGNFPGRFSGRQFSNSRSEMNVSTLELGDSALYLCASSLEGQGAGKAFFGQGTRLTVV.

In regard to this clone: One end of the junction does not line up with germline, which may come from a read error. Other DNA sequences in the sample encode the same CDR3. The CDR3 reads CASKTEQGNTEAFF. The CDR3 DNA sequence: TGTGCCAGCAAAACCGAACAGGGGAACACTGAAGCTTTCTTC. This chain links TRBV2 with TRBJ1-1; 7 nucleotides align to TRBD1. The germline gives CDR1 SNHLY, CDR2 FYNNEI. This CDR3 region has 14 residues.

This clone was detected a few times. The chain employs TRBV5-4 and TRBJ1-2; 7 bases agree with TRBD1. J was trimmed by 1 base and V by 8 bases; bases with no gene match: 8. This CDR3 contains 14 residues. In germline, CDR1 is SGHNT, CDR2 YYREEE (reference sequence). The CDR3 protein is CARRYGTVNYGYTF. The CDR3 coding sequence is TGTGCCAGACGATATGGGACAGTTAACTATGGCTACACCTTC.

About this clone: The identical CDR3 is also encoded by other nucleotide sequences in the sample. This chain joins TRBV5-1 and TRBJ2-7; D is uncertain. Germline V lookup: CDR1 SGHRS, CDR2 YFSETQ. The CDR3 sequence is 13 residues long. Deletions cut 0 bases from V and 6 bases from J, with 10 bases between. CDR3 loop: CASSLAGRSEQYF. The CDR3 nucleotides are TGCGCCAGCAGCTTGGCCGGAAGGTCCGAGCAGTACTTC.

This clone has a single count. The chain carries TRBV27 and TRBJ2-2; D is unresolved. The CDR3 covers 16 residues. Trimming stripped 5 bases from V and 2 bases from J, with 15 bases between. Germline assignment: CDR1 MNHEY and CDR2 SMNVEV (reference sequence). CDR3 nucleotide sequence: TGTGCCAGCAGTCTCGGACCAGCACCAAACACCGGGGAGCTGTTTTTT. This encodes CASSLGPAPNTGELFF.

This clone has a handful of counts. This rearrangement joins TRBV4-1 to TRBJ1-4; 10 bases map to TRBD1. There are 16 residues in the CDR3. Trimming at V came to 1 base and at J to 6 bases, leaving 5 bases not matched to a gene. Germline loops: CDR1 MGHRA, CDR2 YSYEKL. CDR3 sequence reads: CASSQGRTGGDEKLFF. CDR3 nucleotides: TGCGCCAGCAGCCAAGGAAGGACAGGGGGGGATGAAAAACTGTTTTTT.